This T cell receptor beta chain was profiled in a study of blood T cells in healthy people across ages. General study results and limits: Diversity of TCR beta per million T cells declined in a roughly linear way with age.

The CDR3 runs to 13 residues. From germline, CDR1 is DFQATT and CDR2 SNEGSKA (reference sequence). The V segment lost 7 bases and the J segment 4 bases; nucleotides outside the gene matches: 8. A second about 6 to 12 cycle PCR used barcoded and J-beta primers. TCRdb used MiXCR to reprocess the 5' RACE reads, holding one entry per CDR3 protein. This sample has roughly 2 million distinct CDR3 sequences, with around half found just once. Points on this clonotype: The antigen is not known.

The chain employs TRBV20-1 and TRBJ1-2, with TRBD1 matching over 8 bases. The specimen was blood. The source of this sequence is a woman between 40 and 55 years old in good health. The CDR3 sequence is CSGRTGTSYGYTF. The CDR3 region has the DNA TGCAGTGGAAGGACAGGGACCTCCTATGGCTACACCTTC.